What follows are 28 T cell receptor beta chains derived from one specimen sequenced in a study of CD8+CD57+ T cells in acquired aplastic anemia. Both TCR beta VDJ combination and CDR3 sequence profiling were carried out. Genomic DNA was the template for this profiling. TCRdb used MiXCR to reprocess the reads, holding one entry per CDR3 protein. Among over 150,000 distinct CDR3 sequences listed, around 50% were seen once. The sequenced material came from sorted CD4+, CD8+, or CD8+CD57+ T cells (not recorded which) from PBMCs. The receptors derive from a human donor in good health, serving as a control.

This chain connects TRBV9 to TRBJ2-3, with 7 nucleotides matching TRBD1. CDR3 length: 16 residues. V trimming: 2 bases; J trimming: 2 bases; junction bases outside the gene matches: 8. Germline V gives CDR1 SGDLS, CDR2 YYNGEE. The CDR3 DNA reads TGTGCCAGCAGCGTTACTTCGGGACAGCCCACAGATACGCAGTATTTT. Amino acid sequence: CASSVTSGQPTDTQYF. The whole variable domain, remainder taken from reference TRBV9 and TRBJ2-3, is DSGVTQTPKHLITATGQRVTLRCSPRSGDLSVYWYQQSLDQGLQFLIQYYNGEERAKGNILERFSAQQFPDLHSELNLSSLELGDSALYFCASSVTSGQPTDTQYFGPGTRLTVL.

This clonotype has a count of ten or more. The chain has TRBV6-5 and TRBJ2-3, with D possibly being TRBD1 (6 bases). V was cut by 6 bases and J by 0 bases, with 25 bases left in between. The CDR3 consists of 19 residues. Germline V gene lookup returns CDR1 MNHEY and CDR2 SVGAGI. CDR3 coding DNA: TGTGCCAGCAGCCAACAGGGTTGGACGCTCATTATCAGCACAGATACGCAGTATTTT. Residues: CASSQQGWTLIISTDTQYF.

The chain employs TRBV29-1 and TRBJ2-2; 7 nucleotides line up with TRBD1. The trim removed 7 bases at V and 0 bases at J, leaving 8 bases unmatched. Germline values: CDR1 SQVTM, CDR2 ANQGSEA. The CDR3 consists of 15 residues. CDR3 nucleotide sequence: TGCAGCGCCATTAAGGGGGCGTCGAACACCGGGGAGCTGTTTTTT. Protein sequence: CSAIKGASNTGELFF.

Many counts were recorded for this clonotype. The gene calls are TRBV6-2 or TRBV6-3 and TRBJ1-3; D ambiguous. Germline V gene sequence: CDR1 MNHEY, CDR2 SVGEGT. The V and J ends lost 6 bases and 0 bases respectively, with 6 bases between them. The CDR3 is made up of 13 amino acids. CDR3 coding DNA: TGTGCCAGCAGACAAACCTCTGGAAACACCATATATTTT. This codes for CASRQTSGNTIYF.

This clonotype was seen just once. V is TRBV20-1 and J is TRBJ2-5, with 10 positions matching TRBD1. This CDR3 comprises 14 residues. Germline CDR1 reads DFQATT; CDR2 reads SNEGSKA (reference sequence). J was trimmed by 4 bases and V by 5 bases; bases with no gene match: 7. The CDR3 DNA reads as TGCAGTGCTTACCCCCGGGACAGGGGAGAGACCCAGTACTTC. Encoded protein: CSAYPRDRGETQYF.

The table lists this clonotype with many counts. The chain couples TRBV6-2 or TRBV6-3 to TRBJ1-1, with D unclear. CDR1 and CDR2 (germline): MNHEY, SVGEGT. The V and J ends lost 2 bases and 1 base respectively, with 5 bases between them. The CDR3 is made up of 13 amino acids. CDR3 sequence: CASSYMGNTEAFF. The CDR3 coding sequence is TGTGCCAGCAGTTACATGGGGAACACTGAAGCTTTCTTT.

The CDR3 sequence is CASSITGGMDTEAFF. The CDR3 nucleotides are TGTGCCAGTAGTATAACAGGGGGCATGGACACTGAAGCTTTCTTT. The J gene is TRBJ1-1, the V gene TRBV19; 9 bases match TRBD1. Unmatched junction bases numbered 4, after V lost 2 bases and J lost 3 bases. The CDR3 consists of 15 residues. CDR1 is LNHDA, CDR2 SQIVND, per germline (reference sequence).

The rearrangement links TRBV7-9 to TRBJ1-2; TRBD1 matches 7 bases. This CDR3 has 15 residues. Germline V lookup: CDR1 SEHNR, CDR2 FQNEAQ (reference sequence). Unmatched junction bases numbered 8, after V lost 4 bases and J lost 3 bases. The CDR3 bases are TGTGCCAGCAGCTCCGGGAACACAGGGGACTATGGCTACACCTTC. Protein product: CASSSGNTGDYGYTF. The full variable domain, rest sourced from reference TRBV7-9 and TRBJ1-2, is DTGVSQNPRHKITKRGQNVTFRCDPISEHNRLYWYRQTLGQGPEFLTYFQNEAQLEKSRLLSDRFSAERPKGSFSTLEIQRTEQGDSAMYLCASSSGNTGDYGYTFGSGTRLTVV.

This clonotype showed up many times. The chain recombines TRBV6-4 with TRBJ1-2; 10 bases are a match to TRBD1. The germline CDR1 and CDR2 sequences are MRHNA and SNTAGT. After removal of 5 bases from V and 4 bases from J, the junction contained 4 bases not matched to a gene. The length of the CDR3 is 14 residues. The CDR3 loop reads CASSPTGGGYGYTF. The DNA of the CDR3 is TGTGCCAGCAGTCCGACAGGGGGCGGCTATGGCTACACCTTC.

This clonotype was found many times. The genes are TRBV28 and TRBJ1-2; D uncertain. The CDR3 has 11 amino acids. Germline CDR1 reads MDHEN; CDR2 reads SYDVKM. The V end lost 9 bases, the J end lost 1 base, and 6 bases lay between the germline ends. CDR3 sequence reads: CASAINYGYTF. As DNA, the CDR3 is TGTGCCAGTGCGATTAACTATGGCTACACCTTC.

This chain uses TRBV6-6 with TRBJ1-4, with TRBD1 matching over 9 bases. The CDR3 is 16 residues long. Germline assignment: CDR1 MNHNY and CDR2 SVGAGI (reference sequence). With V trimmed by 6 bases and J by 6 bases, 11 bases remained unmatched. The CDR3 bases are TGTGCCAGCAGCTTCCCCGGGACAGGGTTTTATGAAAAACTGTTTTTT. This encodes CASSFPGTGFYEKLFF.

The chain combines TRBV20-1 with TRBJ2-3; tentative D call: TRBD1 (6 bases). Trimming removed 0 bases from V and 5 bases from J, with 15 bases in between. In germline, CDR1 is DFQATT, CDR2 SNEGSKA (reference sequence). The CDR3 has 15 amino acids. The DNA for the CDR3 is TGCAGTGCTAGAGATCGGACAGCGCCTCGAGATACGCAGTATTTT. Its translation is CSARDRTAPRDTQYF.

The sample holds one count of this clonotype. The V and J genes are TRBV20-1 and TRBJ1-1; perhaps TRBD1 as D (5 bases). Deletions cut 0 bases from V and 0 bases from J, with 14 bases between. The CDR3 consists of 16 residues. Germline V gene sequence: CDR1 DFQATT, CDR2 SNEGSKA (reference sequence). The CDR3 loop reads CSARDGGAGLNTEAFF. The CDR3 bases are TGCAGTGCTAGAGATGGTGGAGCGGGGCTGAACACTGAAGCTTTCTTT.

This clonotype has just one count. This clone may be a read error of a much larger clone one base away. As the CDR3 is not closed by the conserved phenylalanine or tryptophan, this likely results from a read error. CDR3 coding DNA: TGTGCCAGCAGCCCGCAACAGGGGCCCTACGAGCAGTACTAC. Amino acids: CASSPQQGPYEQYY. The chain employs TRBV3-1 and TRBJ2-7, with 7 bases lining up with TRBD1. This CDR3 comprises 14 residues. Looked up from germline, CDR1 is LGHDT and CDR2 is YNNKEL (reference sequence). The J segment lost 2 bases and the V segment lost 4 bases, leaving 5 bases of the junction unmatched.

This chain joins TRBV3-1 and TRBJ1-3; D is perhaps TRBD1 (5 bases). Per germline, CDR1 LGHDT and CDR2 YNNKEL (reference sequence). V lost 1 base and J lost 6, with 10 bases in between. The CDR3 contains 14 residues. In DNA form, the CDR3 reads TGTGCCAGCAGCCAAGGCGGGGCTGAAAACACCATATATTTT. Translating gives CASSQGGAENTIYF.

The sample holds many counts of this clonotype. The J gene is TRBJ1-5, the V gene TRBV5-1; D is unresolved. Germline V gene data show CDR1 as SGHRS and CDR2 as YFSETQ. The CDR3 spans 13 residues. Between the trimmed V and J ends, which lost 2 bases and 3 bases, there was a span of 6 bases. DNA of the CDR3: TGCGCCAGCAGCTTTGCAGACAATCAGCCCCAGCATTTT. As protein: CASSFADNQPQHF.

The chain has TRBV20-1 and TRBJ1-2; no reliable D call. Trimming stripped 0 bases from V and 4 bases from J, with 9 bases between. The CDR3 length is 13 residues. CDR1 DFQATT and CDR2 SNEGSKA come from the germline V gene (reference sequence). The CDR3 loop is CSARDGSPYGYTF. The CDR3 bases are TGCAGTGCTAGAGATGGCAGTCCCTATGGCTACACCTTC.

The chain is built from TRBV20-1 and TRBJ2-3; TRBD2 might be the D (5 bases). The CDR3 runs to 13 residues. Germline values: CDR1 DFQATT, CDR2 SNEGSKA (reference sequence). The V end was cut by 1 base, the J end by 8 bases, with 13 bases between. The CDR3 region is CSARGEKEGTQYF. CDR3 bases: TGCAGTGCTAGAGGGGAAAAAGAGGGTACGCAGTATTTT.

In its sample, this clonotype was seen many times. The CDR3 DNA is TGCGCCAGCAGCCAAACGATAACAAGGGGCCCTAACTATGGCTACACCTTC. Protein: CASSQTITRGPNYGYTF. The V gene is TRBV4-1, the J gene TRBJ1-2; D possibly corresponds to TRBD1 (5 bases). Between the trimmed V and J ends, which lost 2 bases and 0 bases, there was a span of 16 bases. The CDR3 runs to 17 residues. CDR1 is MGHRA, CDR2 YSYEKL, per germline.

The chain employs TRBV15 and TRBJ1-1; no clear D gene. The CDR3 is made up of 13 amino acids. V was trimmed by 3 bases and J by 4 bases, leaving 9 bases between them. Germline assignment: CDR1 LNHNV and CDR2 YYDKDF (reference sequence). As DNA, the CDR3 is TGTGCCACCAGCAGTCAGGCGAGCACTGAAGCTTTCTTT. It yields the protein CATSSQASTEAFF.

A few counts support this clonotype. J is TRBJ1-2 and V is TRBV12-3 or TRBV12-4, with a weak D call TRBD1 (6 bases). This CDR3 spans 14 amino acids. The V gene lost 5 bases and the J gene lost 7 bases, with 17 bases spanning the gap. In nucleotides, the CDR3 is TGTGCCAGCAGTGAATTAGGGGGGCAGGCTGGCTACACCTTC. Amino acid sequence: CASSELGGQAGYTF.

There are a few counts of this clonotype. One base away lies a much larger clone, so this may be a sequencing read error. V usage is TRBV6-5 and J usage is TRBJ2-7; a possible D gene is TRBD2 (7 bases). Germline CDR1 reads MNHEY; CDR2 reads SVGAGI. The length of the CDR3 is 14 residues. The germline V and J ends were trimmed by 2 bases and 6 bases, with 14 bases remaining between them. This chain's CDR3 is CASSYRGGGSEQYF. The CDR3 bases are TGTGCCAGCAGTTACAGGGGGGGAGGCTCCGAGCAGTACTTC.

The chain couples TRBV12-3 or TRBV12-4 to TRBJ2-5; 11 bases are shared with TRBD1. There are 15 residues in the CDR3. After removal of 4 bases from V and 5 bases from J, the junction contained 6 bases not matched to a gene. The CDR3, as DNA: TGTGCCAGCAGTTCCGGACAGGGGGCGACGGAGACCCAGTACTTC. Amino acid sequence: CASSSGQGATETQYF.

This sequence joins TRBV7-3 and TRBJ1-6, with D perhaps TRBD1 (6 bases). Germline V gene sequence: CDR1 SGHTA, CDR2 FQGTGA. V gave up 5 bases and J gave up 11 bases, with 16 bases separating them. The CDR3 covers 14 residues. CDR3 region: CASSAWLSGAPLHF. CDR3 DNA: TGTGCCAGCAGCGCCTGGCTCTCAGGGGCACCCCTCCACTTT.

This clonotype showed up just a few times. J is TRBJ1-1 and V is TRBV10-3, with D unclear. From germline, CDR1 is ENHRY and CDR2 SYGVKD. Trimming removed 2 bases at V and 3 bases at J, with 13 bases between. The CDR3 extends over 15 amino acids. The CDR3 DNA sequence: TGTGCCATCAGTGAGGTGAGCCTGAGGGACACTGAAGCTTTCTTT. This gives the protein CAISEVSLRDTEAFF.

This clonotype was seen many times. This chain joins TRBV20-1 and TRBJ2-5; no clear D gene. The CDR3 covers 13 residues. Germline V gives CDR1 DFQATT, CDR2 SNEGSKA (reference sequence). V was pared by 0 bases and J by 3 bases, with 8 bases between. CDR3 protein: CSARDWYKETQYF. CDR3 nucleotide sequence: TGCAGTGCTAGAGATTGGTATAAAGAGACCCAGTACTTC.

This clonotype was recorded many times. The chain links TRBV6-1 to TRBJ2-1; TRBD2 agrees at 8 bases. The CDR3 sequence is 13 residues long. With V trimmed by 8 bases and J by 4 bases, 4 bases remained unmatched. CDR1 is MNHNS, CDR2 SASEGT, per germline. The CDR3 DNA reads TGTGCCAGCCAAGCGGGGGCGTACAATGAGCAGTTCTTC. As protein: CASQAGAYNEQFF.

This clonotype was seen many times. The chain links TRBV24-1 to TRBJ2-3, with D perhaps TRBD2 (5 bases). Trimming pared 4 bases from V and 6 bases from J, leaving 13 bases between. The germline gives CDR1 KGHDR, CDR2 SFDVKD. There are 14 residues in the CDR3. CDR3 nucleotide sequence: TGTGCCACCAGTGACGCGAGGGTTAGGGATACGCAGTATTTT. It codes for CATSDARVRDTQYF.